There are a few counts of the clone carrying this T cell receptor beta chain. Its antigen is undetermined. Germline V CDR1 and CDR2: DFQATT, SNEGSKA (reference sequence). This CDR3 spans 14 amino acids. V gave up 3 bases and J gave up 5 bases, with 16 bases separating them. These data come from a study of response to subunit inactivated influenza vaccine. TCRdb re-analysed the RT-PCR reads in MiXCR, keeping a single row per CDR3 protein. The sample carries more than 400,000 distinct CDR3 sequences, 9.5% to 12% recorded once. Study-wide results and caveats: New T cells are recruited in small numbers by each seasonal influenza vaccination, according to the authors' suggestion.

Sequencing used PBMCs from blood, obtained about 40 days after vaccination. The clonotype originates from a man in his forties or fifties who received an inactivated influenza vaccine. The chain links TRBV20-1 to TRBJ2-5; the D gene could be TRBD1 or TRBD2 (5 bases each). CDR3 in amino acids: CSARRGEGLETQYF. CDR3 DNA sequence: TGCAGTGCTAGGAGGGGCGAGGGGCTGGAGACCCAGTACTTC.